A selection of T cell receptor beta chains follows, all from one sample in a study of T cell repertoires in cytomegalovirus infection. Their target antigens are unknown. TCRdb reprocessed the reads with MiXCR, giving one entry per CDR3 protein. The sample records hundreds of thousands of distinct CDR3 sequences, approximately 31% being singletons. Sequenced here: cultured CD8+ T cells from PBMCs, sampled from culture after CMV antigen stimulation. The origin of the receptors is a human donor in good health (CMV status not recorded). Some clones in this sample may be carry-over from other donors' samples. The conserved cysteine and the conserved F or W are not part of the CDR3 here. D genes are given only for firm matches.

d_call v_call cdr3_aa
TRBD2 TRBV20-1 SASLTSGGAIGANVLT
NA TRBV14 ASSQGPSVDTQY
NA TRBV7-2 ASSLDNNQPQH
NA TRBV7-2 ASSFTGISTDTQY
TRBD1 TRBV6-1 ATPIGDRTLAF
NA TRBV25-1 ASSGSMETQY
NA TRBV7-9 ASRSPGDEQF
NA TRBV7-6 ASSPMGTGGGTEAF
NA TRBV19 ASSMSLYEQF
TRBD1 TRBV7-6 ASSQSGTDKSGTYNEQF
NA TRBV7-6 ASSPPGRIYNEQF
NA TRBV3-1 ASSQDDGGPYNEQF
TRBD2 TRBV7-4 ASSLGLAGPFEETQY
NA TRBV12-5 ASGLVGVEQY
NA TRBV4-1 ASSRLDSPIYNEQF
NA TRBV15 ATSRDPSGYGYT
NA TRBV7-6 VSSSDGQETQY
NA TRBV4-1 ASSQARGVSQTQY
NA TRBV20-1 SARDATGVGQPQH
NA TRBV27 ASSLQGIGTEAF
NA TRBV12-3/TRBV12-4 ASSLAPGSPNQPQH
NA TRBV2 ASRGSQGGVEAF
TRBD1 TRBV7-9 ASNGDRSYNSPLH
NA TRBV7-9 AIPGVGSVTDTQY
NA TRBV2 AVDSQSSYEQY
TRBD2 TRBV2 AGAPKEGGTSGALINSYEQY
TRBD2 TRBV7-9 ASSLTSGDLSYEQY
TRBD1 TRBV7-4 ASSLDRGAVGTDTQY
NA TRBV7-2 ASSLWGGGSYETQY
NA TRBV7-8 ASSLPGRNYEQY